These 19 T cell receptor beta chains came from one sample sequenced in a study of T cell responses to AZD1222 COVID-19 vaccine. Libraries were prepared by immunoSEQ multiplex PCR; TCRdb keeps only in-frame clonotypes and omits some of them. The data contain some 130,000 clones, 75% to 90% of them singletons. This specimen was peripheral blood, taken on day 0 of AZD1222 vaccination. The receptors shown here come from an adult in good health.

This clone was counted between two and nine times. The chain recombines TRBV6-6 with TRBJ1-5, with D perhaps matching TRBD1 (5 bases). Trimming removed 7 bases at V and 7 bases at J, with 17 bases between. The CDR3 totals 14 residues. Germline CDR1 MNHNY, CDR2 SVGAGI (reference sequence). For the CDR3, the DNA is TGTGCCAGCAATGCGAGGGGTCTTGACCAGCCCCAGCATTTT. Translation gives CASNARGLDQPQHF.

This rearrangement joins TRBV27 to TRBJ1-1; 10 bases line up with TRBD1. This CDR3 spans 15 amino acids. Germline V CDR1 and CDR2: MNHEY, SMNVEV (reference sequence). The V gene end was trimmed by 6 bases and the J gene end by 7 bases; junction bases not matched to a gene: 11. CDR3 in amino acids: CASRDRGFGFYEAFF. CDR3 nucleotides: TGTGCCAGCAGGGACAGGGGGTTTGGATTCTATGAAGCTTTCTTT.

The V and J genes are TRBV6-5 and TRBJ1-6; D is possibly TRBD1 (6 bases). The CDR3 has 13 residues. V gave up 8 bases and J gave up 8 bases, with 13 bases separating them. Germline CDR1 and CDR2: MNHEY and SVGAGI. Here the CDR3 DNA reads TGTGCCAGCCGCCAGGGGAGTGATTCACCCCTCCACTTT. This encodes CASRQGSDSPLHF.

The chain is built from TRBV30 and TRBJ1-1; possible D gene TRBD1, 5 bases. The germline gives CDR1 GTSNPN, CDR2 SVGIG (reference sequence). The CDR3 has 12 amino acids. Trimming left V 1 base short and J 8 bases short, with 11 bases between. The chain's CDR3 is CAWSAVGDEAFF. As DNA, the CDR3 is TGTGCCTGGAGTGCGGTAGGGGACGAAGCTTTCTTT. The full variable domain, its missing parts supplied by reference TRBV30 and TRBJ1-1, is SQTIHQWPATLVQPVGSPLSLECTVEGTSNPNLYWYRQAAGRGLQLLFYSVGIGQISSEVPQNLSASRPQDRQFILSSKKLLLSDSGFYLCAWSAVGDEAFFGQGTRLTVV.

This clone is a singleton in its sample. This chain uses TRBV5-4 with TRBJ2-2, with 7 nucleotides matching TRBD2. The CDR3 totals 13 residues. V lost 1 base to trimming and J lost 7 bases; unmatched junction nucleotides: 1. Germline CDR1 is SGHNT and CDR2 is YYREEE (reference sequence). Here the CDR3 reads CASSLWGGGELFF. Written as DNA, the CDR3 is TGTGCCAGCAGCTTGTGGGGGGGCGGGGAGCTGTTTTTT.

The chain links TRBV6-5 to TRBJ2-3; D ambiguous. The V gene's germline CDR1 is MNHEY and CDR2 SVGAGI. Trimming shortened V by 5 bases and J by 2 bases, and 14 bases separated the two germline ends. The CDR3 covers 15 residues. In DNA form, the CDR3 reads TGTGCCAGCAGTCCTATATCTAAACTCACAGATACGCAGTATTTT. This translates into CASSPISKLTDTQYF.

The V call is TRBV28, the J call TRBJ1-1; 9 bases match TRBD1. Unmatched junction bases numbered 11, after V lost 6 bases and J lost 9 bases. The germline CDR1 and CDR2 sequences are MDHEN and SYDVKM. This CDR3 has 14 amino acids. CDR3: CASRPPGQGVKAFF. Here the CDR3 DNA reads TGTGCCAGCAGACCCCCGGGACAGGGAGTCAAAGCTTTCTTT.

The CDR3 DNA sequence: TGTGCCAGCACCCCTAGCGGGGGGCGCTTCGCGGATACGCAGTATTTT. This sequence encodes CASTPSGGRFADTQYF. The V and J genes are TRBV9 and TRBJ2-3; 11 positions agree with TRBD2. CDR1 and CDR2 (germline): SGDLS, YYNGEE. The CDR3 loop spans 16 amino acids. The J segment lost 6 bases and the V segment lost 6 bases, leaving 12 bases of the junction unmatched.

The rearrangement uses TRBV30 and TRBJ1-5; 9 positions agree with TRBD1. The germline V gene has CDR1 GTSNPN and CDR2 SVGIG (reference sequence). With V trimmed by 5 bases and J by 3 bases, 2 bases remained unmatched. The length of the CDR3 is 13 residues. For the CDR3, the DNA is TGTGCCTGGGGGACAGGGAACAATCAGCCCCAGCATTTT. It codes for CAWGTGNNQPQHF.

This chain's CDR3 is CASSQDGAGRNGYTF. The CDR3 DNA reads as TGTGCCAGCAGCCAAGATGGGGCAGGGAGAAATGGCTACACCTTC. J is TRBJ1-2 and V is TRBV14; TRBD1 is a possible D gene (5 bases). The CDR3 contains 15 residues. V was trimmed by 0 bases and J by 6 bases, leaving 14 bases between them. CDR1 SGHDN and CDR2 FVKESK come from the germline V gene.

This clone occurred once. The V gene is TRBV5-6, the J gene TRBJ2-5, with D unclear. Germline values: CDR1 SGHDT, CDR2 YYEEEE. V was shortened by 2 bases and J by 2 bases, with 7 bases between the two germline ends. The CDR3 runs to 13 residues. The CDR3, as DNA: TGTGCCAGCAGCTTTAGAGGTCAAGAGACCCAGTACTTC. Translating gives CASSFRGQETQYF.

V and J are TRBV6-5 and TRBJ1-2; D ambiguous. Germline V CDR1 and CDR2: MNHEY, SVGAGI. This CDR3 region has 14 residues. Trimming took 6 bases from V and 6 from J, leaving 17 bases between them. CDR3 residues: CASRTELGWNGYTF. The CDR3 DNA follows: TGTGCCAGCAGAACTGAACTGGGTTGGAATGGCTACACCTTC.

The CDR3 region is CASSERSQGLEAFF. The CDR3 coding sequence is TGTGCCAGCAGTGAAAGGTCGCAGGGTCTTGAAGCTTTCTTT. The chain couples TRBV2 to TRBJ1-1, with D possibly being TRBD1 (5 bases). Trimming left V 2 bases short and J 7 bases short, with 14 bases between. From germline, CDR1 is SNHLY and CDR2 FYNNEI. The CDR3 is 14 amino acids.

This clone has just one count. The chain has TRBV3-1 (or the pseudogene TRBV3-2) and TRBJ1-1; 10 bases are shared with TRBD1. V trimming: 5 bases; J trimming: 6 bases; junction bases outside the gene matches: 6. This CDR3 region has 14 residues. Germline-derived CDR1 and CDR2 are LGHDT and YNNKEL (reference sequence). CDR3 residues: CASSSGQGVAEAFF. CDR3 DNA sequence: TGTGCCAGCAGCTCCGGACAGGGGGTAGCTGAAGCTTTCTTT.

This clone has a single count. The J gene is TRBJ1-3, the V gene TRBV28, with 8 bases lining up with TRBD1. Unmatched junction bases numbered 21, after V lost 1 base and J lost 4 bases. Germline CDR1 is MDHEN and CDR2 is SYDVKM. This CDR3 has 21 amino acids. This chain's CDR3 is CASSLYRRFSGQGAYGNTIYF. As DNA, the CDR3 is TGTGCCAGCAGTTTATACAGGCGTTTTTCCGGACAGGGAGCTTACGGAAACACCATATATTTT.

This rearrangement joins TRBV5-1 to TRBJ1-1; possible D gene TRBD1, 5 bases. V was cut by 4 bases and J by 4 bases, with 11 bases left in between. CDR3 length: 13 amino acids. Germline assignment: CDR1 SGHRS and CDR2 YFSETQ. In nucleotides, the CDR3 is TGCGCCAGCAGCACGGTTGGGGGCACTGAAGCTTTCTTT. Protein product: CASSTVGGTEAFF.

The chain joins TRBV7-3 to TRBJ2-2; D ambiguous. Trimming pared 5 bases from V and 1 base from J, leaving 5 bases between. Germline CDR1 is SGHTA and CDR2 is FQGTGA. The CDR3 is 13 amino acids. CDR3 sequence (DNA): TGTGCCAGCAGCGGAAGGAACACCGGGGAGCTGTTTTTT. Its translation: CASSGRNTGELFF.

V and J are TRBV27 and TRBJ1-1; TRBD1 might be the D (5 bases). The CDR3 is 16 residues long. V dropped 0 bases and J dropped 8 bases, with 19 bases sitting between them. Germline values: CDR1 MNHEY, CDR2 SMNVEV (reference sequence). CDR3 sequence reads: CASSLSGVGALREAFF. For the CDR3, the DNA is TGTGCCAGCAGTTTATCTGGGGTAGGGGCTCTTCGGGAAGCTTTCTTT.

This clone appeared many times. The chain has TRBV6-4 and TRBJ2-3; tentatively, D is TRBD1 or TRBD2 (5 bases each). CDR1 is MRHNA and CDR2 is SNTAGT in the germline V gene. Trimming removed 3 bases from V and 2 bases from J, with 9 bases in between. This CDR3 is 14 amino acids long. Here the CDR3 reads CASSERDLTDTQYF. CDR3 nucleotides: TGTGCCAGCAGTGAGAGGGACCTCACAGATACGCAGTATTTT.